The sample holds a few counts of the clone carrying this T cell receptor beta chain. Its target is not known. This CDR3 comprises 16 residues. The germline V gene has CDR1 PRHDT and CDR2 FYEKMQ (reference sequence). Trimming left V 4 bases short and J 3 bases short, with 19 bases between. These data come from a study of cytomegalovirus exposure and HLA in healthy donors. Use of 60 Vbeta and 13 Jbeta primers characterized the PCR. Produced via immunoSEQ multiplex PCR; TCRdb's table is partial and in-frame only. The table lists 90,000 to 100,000 clones, under 75% of them singletons, with over 0.95% in the top ten. Study conclusions and caveats: In a later analysis, TCR beta V- and J-gene trimming showed a link to a missense DCLRE1C variant.

The TCR comes from a female donor in good health and CMV-seronegative. This rearrangement joins TRBV13 to TRBJ2-7; the D gene is possibly TRBD2 (6 bases). The sample was PBMCs. CDR3 region: CASSSTRFGGNYEQYF. As DNA, the CDR3 is TGTGCCAGCAGCTCTACCCGTTTCGGCGGGAACTACGAGCAGTACTTC.